The present entry profiles one T cell receptor beta chain with its context. Its antigen is unknown. This specimen belongs to a study of beta chain features in type 1 diabetes. Overall study findings and caveats: Shorter TCRB CDR3s, moderately but significantly so, were found in Type 1 diabetes patients in all four CD4+ subsets.

Trimming took off 5 bases at V and 0 bases at J, with 9 bases between the two ends. The CDR3 is 14 residues long. CDR1 SGHDN and CDR2 FVKESK come from the germline V gene. Every bit of the isolated RNA underwent reverse transcription, so sequencing read expressed TCRB transcripts. Clones were read by immunoSEQ multiplex PCR, and TCRdb kept only the in-frame ones, dropping some. The sample lists 400,000 or so clones; around 13% were seen once. Input material: naive CD4+ T cells from blood. The clonotype originates from a woman aged 18-35 years with type 1 diabetes. The V gene is TRBV14, the J gene TRBJ2-3; the D gene is possibly TRBD2 (5 bases). The CDR3 DNA reads as TGTGCCAGCAGCAACCGGGAAAGCACAGATACGCAGTATTTT. The encoded protein is CASSNRESTDTQYF.